This T cell receptor (beta chain) emerged from a study of cytomegalovirus exposure and HLA in healthy donors. About the research overall: As an earlier analysis found, around 170 million T cells yielded about 100 million unique TCR beta sequences.

The V and J ends lost 6 bases and 7 bases, in that order; junction bases with no gene match: 9. CDR1 is MDHEN, CDR2 SYDVKM, per germline. This CDR3 region has 15 residues. PCR primers comprised 60 Vbeta and 13 Jbeta primers. The repertoire was sequenced with immunoSEQ multiplex PCR; TCRdb's copy has only in-frame clones and lacks some. The table lists approximately 110,000 clones, less than 75% of them singletons. The source is a middle-aged woman in good health and CMV-seronegative. The sample comprised PBMCs. This rearrangement joins TRBV28 to TRBJ2-2; the match to TRBD1 covers 9 bases. The CDR3 protein is CASSPHTGGSGELFF. CDR3 coding DNA: TGTGCCAGCAGCCCTCATACAGGGGGCAGCGGGGAGCTGTTTTTT.